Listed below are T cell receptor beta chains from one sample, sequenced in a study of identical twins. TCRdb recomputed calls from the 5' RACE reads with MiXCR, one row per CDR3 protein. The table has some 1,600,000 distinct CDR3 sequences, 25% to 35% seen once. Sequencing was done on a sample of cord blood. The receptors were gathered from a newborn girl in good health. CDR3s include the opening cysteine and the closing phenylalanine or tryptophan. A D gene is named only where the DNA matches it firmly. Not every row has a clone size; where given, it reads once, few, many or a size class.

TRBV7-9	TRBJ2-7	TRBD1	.	TGTGCCAGCAGCTTAGTCCTTCTCGAGGGACAGGGGACCTACGAGCAGTACTTC	CASSLVLLEGQGTYEQYF
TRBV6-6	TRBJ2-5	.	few	TGTGCCAGCACCGACTGGGACGAGGGGGAGACCCAGTACTTC	CASTDWDEGETQYF
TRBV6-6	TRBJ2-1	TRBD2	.	TGTGCCAGCAAGCCGACTAGCGGCTACAATGAGCAGTTCTTC	CASKPTSGYNEQFF
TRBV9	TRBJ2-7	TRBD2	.	TGTGCCAGCAGCGGTCGCAGGGAGACTAGCGGGTACAACAATGAGCAGTACTTC	CASSGRRETSGYNNEQYF
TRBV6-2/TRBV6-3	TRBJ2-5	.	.	TGTGCCAGCAGTTACTCGGAAAGGAGACAGCAGTACTTC	CASSYSERRQQYF
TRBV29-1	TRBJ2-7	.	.	TGCAGCGTCGAAGGAGGGGGGTTCGAGCAGTACTTC	CSVEGGGFEQYF
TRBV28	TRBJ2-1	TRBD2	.	TGTGCCAGCAGCCGGGGGGAGAGGGACGATGAGCAGTTCTTC	CASSRGERDDEQFF
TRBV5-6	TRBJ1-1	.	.	TGTGCCAGCAGCTTGTTAAGGAGGCTTCAGGGCCACTCTGAAGCTTTCTTT	CASSLLRRLQGHSEAFF
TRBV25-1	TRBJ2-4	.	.	TGTGCCAGCAGTGAACAGGGATACAATGAGCAGTACTTC	CASSEQGYNEQYF
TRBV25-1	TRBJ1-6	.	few	TGTGCCAGCCAAGTCGATAATTCACCCCTCCACTTT	CASQVDNSPLHF
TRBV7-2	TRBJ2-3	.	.	TGTGCCATCAGCCCACAGGCATCGCTAGATACGCAGTATTTT	CAISPQASLDTQYF
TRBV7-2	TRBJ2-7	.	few	TGTGCCAGCAGCTTGGGGGCCTACTTATACGAGCAGTACTTC	CASSLGAYLYEQYF
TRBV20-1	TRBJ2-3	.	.	TGCAGTGCTAGGGCCTCTCGGGGCAGGGCGCCGCAGTATTTT	CSARASRGRAPQYF
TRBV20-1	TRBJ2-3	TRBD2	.	TGCAGTGCTAGAGCAGCGGGATTCACAGATACGCAGTATTTT	CSARAAGFTDTQYF
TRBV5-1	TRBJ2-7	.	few	TGCGCCAGCAGCTTGGGACAGAGCGCTATATTCTCCTACGAGCAGTACTTC	CASSLGQSAIFSYEQYF
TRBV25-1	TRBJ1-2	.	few	TGTGCCAGCAGTGAATCCCCTTTAAATTATGGCTACACCTTC	CASSESPLNYGYTF
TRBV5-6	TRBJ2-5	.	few	TGTGCCAGCAGCTTGGAACCCAGGTACCAAGAGACCCAGTACTTC	CASSLEPRYQETQYF
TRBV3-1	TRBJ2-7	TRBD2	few	TGTGCCAGCAGCCAAATGTCGAGCGGACTAGCCCCCTACGAGCAGTACTTC	CASSQMSSGLAPYEQYF
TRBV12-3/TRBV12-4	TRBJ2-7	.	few	TGTGCCAGCAGTATGCAGGGGCTTTTAGACGAGCAGTACTTC	CASSMQGLLDEQYF
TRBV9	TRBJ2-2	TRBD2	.	TGTGCCAGCAGACGGAGCGGGACGGGCACCGGGGAGCTGTTTTTT	CASRRSGTGTGELFF
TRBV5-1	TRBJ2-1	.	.	TGCGCCAGCACCTCACCCACGAGGGACGAGCAGTTCTTC	CASTSPTRDEQFF
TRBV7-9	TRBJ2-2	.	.	TGTGCCAGCAGCGCCCACCAGACATCTCTGGCTTTAACCGGGGAGCTTTTTTTT	CASSAHQTSLALTGELFF
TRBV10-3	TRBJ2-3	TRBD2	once	TGTGCCATCAGTGAGTCGGGACTAGCGGGAGCAGATACGCAGAATTTT	CAISESGLAGADTQNF
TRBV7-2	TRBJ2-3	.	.	TGTGCCAGCAGCTTAGATTGGAATGGGCCCACAGATACGCAGTATTTT	CASSLDWNGPTDTQYF
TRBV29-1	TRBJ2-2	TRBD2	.	TGCAGCGTCGGGGACTATCCCACCGGGGAGCTGTTTTTT	CSVGDYPTGELFF
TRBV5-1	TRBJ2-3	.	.	TGCGCCAGCAGAGGATTTGGGACTGCGGAGAAGCAGTATTTT	CASRGFGTAEKQYF
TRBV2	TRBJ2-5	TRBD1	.	TGTGCCAGCAGTGAAAGGACAGGGGCAAGGGAGCAGTACTTC	CASSERTGAREQYF
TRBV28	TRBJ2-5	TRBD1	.	TGTGCCAGCAGCCCGGGACAGGGGGATCGACAAGAGACCCAGTACTTC	CASSPGQGDRQETQYF
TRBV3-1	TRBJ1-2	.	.	TGTGCCAGCAGCCGAACAGGGTTGACTACCTATGGCTACACCTTC	CASSRTGLTTYGYTF
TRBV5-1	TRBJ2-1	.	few	TGCGCCAGCAGCTTTTTAGGGCCAGGACCCAATGAGCAGTTCTTC	CASSFLGPGPNEQFF
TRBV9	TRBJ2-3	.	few	TGTGCCAGCAGCGTAGAGGGCCCCTATACGCAGTATTTT	CASSVEGPYTQYF
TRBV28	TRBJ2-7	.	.	TGTGCCAGCAGTTTCAGGGATCCGAGCTCCTACGAGCAGTACTTC	CASSFRDPSSYEQYF
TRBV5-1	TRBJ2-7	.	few	TGCGCCAGCAGCTTAGACAGGACCAAATCCTACGAGCAGTACTTC	CASSLDRTKSYEQYF
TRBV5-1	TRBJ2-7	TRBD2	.	TGCGCCAGCAGCTTGGCCGGACCAAAGGGGACTAGCTTCAACGAGCAGTACTTC	CASSLAGPKGTSFNEQYF
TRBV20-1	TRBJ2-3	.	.	TGCAGTGCTAGAAGGTCCCGAAGGGCAGATACGCAGTATTTT	CSARRSRRADTQYF
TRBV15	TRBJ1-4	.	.	TGTGCCACCAGCAGAGATTACGGGCAGGGTAATGAAAAACTGTTTTTT	CATSRDYGQGNEKLFF
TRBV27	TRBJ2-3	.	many	TGTGCCAGCAGTCCCGACAGTCCAGATACGCAGTATTTT	CASSPDSPDTQYF
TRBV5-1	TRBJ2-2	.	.	TGCGCCAGCAGCTTGGCGGGTCCGGACACCGGGGAGCTGTTTTTT	CASSLAGPDTGELFF
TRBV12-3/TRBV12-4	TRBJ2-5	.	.	TGTGCCAGCAGTTTAGCCCCCGGGACGATAAGGGAGCAGTACTTC	CASSLAPGTIREQYF
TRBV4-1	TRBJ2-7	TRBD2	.	TGCGCCAGCAGCCACGGGACTAGCGTAACCTACGAGCAGTACTTC	CASSHGTSVTYEQYF
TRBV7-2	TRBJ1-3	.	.	TGTGCCAGCAGCTTAGGAACGGGGGCAGGAGGAAACACCATATATTTT	CASSLGTGAGGNTIYF
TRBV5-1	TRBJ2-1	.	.	TGCGCCAGCAGTTTGGCAGGGCGGAAGGATAGCAATGAGCAGTTCTTC	CASSLAGRKDSNEQFF
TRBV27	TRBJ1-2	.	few	TGTGCCAGCAGTGGGCAGGGGCACTATGGCTACACCTTC	CASSGQGHYGYTF
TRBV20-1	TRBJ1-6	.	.	TGCAGTGCGACACCAGGGCATGGGGATTCACCCCTCCACTTT	CSATPGHGDSPLHF
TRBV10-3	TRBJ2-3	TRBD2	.	TGTGCCATTCTAGCGGGGGGGTGGTCAGATACGCAGTATTTT	CAILAGGWSDTQYF